What follows describes a single TCR beta chain. The antigen is undetermined. With 5 bases removed from V and 5 bases from J, the gap between germline ends came to 13 bases. The CDR3 has 14 amino acids. Germline values: CDR1 LNHDA, CDR2 SQIVND (reference sequence). The data stem from a study of cytomegalovirus exposure and HLA in healthy donors. The study, taken as a whole, reports: In a later analysis, a missense DCLRE1C variant was linked to TCR beta V- and J-gene trimming.

With 60 Vbeta and 13 Jbeta primers, the PCR was carried out. The method was immunoSEQ multiplex PCR; TCRdb's version includes in-frame clones alone and lacks a portion of them. Here the sample spans about 110,000 clones, more than 65% being singletons. This rearrangement joins TRBV19 to TRBJ1-5; no reliable D call. Sample: PBMCs. This sequence was found in a woman aged 50 to 60 in good health and CMV-seropositive. CDR3 bases: TGTGCCAGTAGTGATACCCGGGGATATCAGCCCCAGCATTTT. Its protein product is CASSDTRGYQPQHF.